This T cell receptor beta chain stems from a study of early T cells in non-severe SARS-CoV-2 infection. On the study more broadly: From unsorted whole blood, bulk RNA was sequenced, and the chains remained unpaired. Study conclusions and caveats: Lookups in VDJdb leaned toward anti-spike CD8 responses and missed private and CD4 specificities.

Individual cDNA molecules received unique molecular identifiers during library preparation. Via MiXCR, TCRdb re-called the 5' RACE reads, giving one row per CDR3 protein. The data hold just over 95,000 distinct CDR3 sequences, with approximately 9.9% observed a single time. This clonotype showed up just a few times. Its antigen remains unknown. The CDR3 is 15 amino acids. V dropped 0 bases and J dropped 4 bases, with 13 bases sitting between them. The germline V gene has CDR1 SGHRS and CDR2 YFSETQ. The gene calls are TRBV5-1 and TRBJ2-5; D is ambiguous. The sample consisted of whole blood. The sequence was obtained from an adult who was a healthcare worker with PCR-confirmed SARS-CoV-2 infection or an uninfected control (not recorded which). CDR3 sequence reads: CASSLDRLGAETQYF. CDR3 in DNA: TGCGCCAGCAGCTTGGACAGACTTGGAGCAGAGACCCAGTACTTC.